What follows are 18 T cell receptor beta chains derived from one specimen sequenced in a study of cytomegalovirus exposure and HLA in healthy donors. TCRdb's copy holds only in-frame clones and misses some; the assay was immunoSEQ multiplex PCR. Of tens of thousands of clones in the sample, 94% are singletons; the top ten hold 3.2%. The source material was PBMCs. All receptors derive from a woman between 18 and 30 years old in good health and CMV-seropositive.

This clone was detected only a few times. The chain carries TRBV6-4 and TRBJ2-2, with D unclear. CDR1 MRHNA and CDR2 SNTAGT come from the germline V gene. Between the trimmed V and J ends, which lost 3 bases and 3 bases, there was a span of 8 bases. The CDR3 has 14 residues. The CDR3 loop reads CASSDGQHTGELFF. For the CDR3, the DNA is TGTGCCAGCAGTGATGGGCAGCACACCGGGGAGCTGTTTTTT.

The chain couples TRBV4-3 to TRBJ2-1; 8 bases agree with TRBD2. The germline V gene encodes CDR1 LGHNA and CDR2 YSLEER. V lost 0 bases, J lost 0 bases, and 7 bases stayed unmatched. The CDR3 is 18 residues long. This CDR3 is CASSQEASGPLSYNEQFF. In nucleotides, the CDR3 is TGCGCCAGCAGCCAAGAGGCTAGCGGGCCTCTCTCCTACAATGAGCAGTTCTTC.

The rearrangement uses TRBV7-3 and TRBJ1-3; D is uncertain. Trimming removed 1 base at V and 2 bases at J, with 9 bases between. The CDR3 runs 15 residues. The V gene's germline CDR1 is SGHTA and CDR2 FQGTGA. The DNA of the CDR3 is TGTGCCAGCAGCTTAATGCCGGGGACTGGAAACACCATATATTTT. Translation gives CASSLMPGTGNTIYF. The variable domain in full, completed from reference TRBV7-3 and TRBJ1-3, reads GAGVSQTPSNKVTEKGKYVELRCDPISGHTALYWYRQSLGQGPEFLIYFQGTGAADDSGLPNDRFFAVRPEGSVSTLKIQRTERGDSAVYLCASSLMPGTGNTIYFGEGSWLTVV.

This clone occurred once. V is TRBV10-2 and J is TRBJ1-6; TRBD1 aligns across 12 bases. The CDR3 contains 15 residues. Germline V lookup: CDR1 WSHSY, CDR2 SAAADI. V shed 7 bases and J 10 bases; nucleotides not matched to a gene: 8. CDR3 sequence (DNA): TGCGCCAGCACCTTGGGACAGGGGGCCGGATCACCCCTCCACTTT. Protein sequence: CASTLGQGAGSPLHF.

The rearrangement uses TRBV25-1 and TRBJ1-2; maybe TRBD1 (6 bases). V gave up 3 bases and J gave up 5 bases, with 19 bases separating them. Looked up from germline, CDR1 is MGHDK and CDR2 is SYGVNS. The CDR3 is 16 amino acids. In DNA form, the CDR3 reads TGTGCCAGCAGTGAGACACACCCCCCCACAGGGTATGGCTACACCTTC. Translated, it gives CASSETHPPTGYGYTF.

This chain links TRBV4-3 with TRBJ2-6; no definite D call. Germline CDR1 and CDR2: LGHNA and YSLEER. Trimming took 1 base from V and 2 from J, leaving 9 bases between them. The CDR3 extends over 16 amino acids. The chain's CDR3 is CASSQGPRTGANVLTF. The CDR3 region has the DNA TGCGCCAGCAGCCAAGGTCCTAGGACTGGGGCCAACGTCCTGACTTTC.

This chain links TRBV6-5 with TRBJ2-3; TRBD2 agrees at 8 bases. CDR3 length: 14 residues. Germline CDR1 and CDR2: MNHEY and SVGAGI. The V and J ends lost 6 bases and 2 bases, in that order; junction bases with no gene match: 4. For the CDR3, the DNA is TGTGCCAGCAGCCCCGGACTAGCCACAGATACGCAGTATTTT. Translating gives CASSPGLATDTQYF.

CDR3 amino acids: CASSLGQSSGNTIYF. The CDR3 DNA reads TGTGCCAGCAGCTTAGGACAGAGCTCTGGAAACACCATATATTTT. The rearrangement links TRBV7-8 to TRBJ1-3; tentatively, D is TRBD1 (5 bases). V dropped 1 base and J dropped 0 bases, with 7 bases sitting between them. The CDR3 spans 15 residues. Germline V gene data show CDR1 as SGHVS and CDR2 as FQNEAQ.

The genes are TRBV7-2 and TRBJ2-3, with 12 bases fitting TRBD2. Germline loops: CDR1 SGHTA, CDR2 FQGNSA. The CDR3 is 15 residues long. V shed 5 bases, J shed 9 bases, and the junction held 9 bases outside the gene matches. CDR3 nucleotide sequence: TGTGCCAGCAGCAGGACTAGCGGGATAGCGGAAACGCAGTATTTT. This sequence encodes CASSRTSGIAETQYF.

The chain recombines TRBV2 with TRBJ2-7; 7 bases are shared with TRBD2. Germline CDR1 reads SNHLY; CDR2 reads FYNNEI. The CDR3 covers 14 residues. V shed 4 bases, J shed 3 bases, and the junction held 6 bases outside the gene matches. The CDR3 region is CASSARGGSYEQYF. DNA of the CDR3: TGTGCCAGCAGTGCCCGGGGAGGGAGCTACGAGCAGTACTTC.

The chain employs TRBV21-1 and TRBJ1-5; TRBD1, the table's D call, lacks a check against the DNA. TRBV21-1 is a documented pseudogene. The CDR3 loop spans 12 amino acids. In nucleotides, the CDR3 is TGTGCCAGCCCCCCAAGCAATCAGCCCCAGCATTTT. It translates to CASPPSNQPQHF.

The chain employs TRBV7-9 and TRBJ1-4; 10 nucleotides line up with TRBD1. There are 14 residues in the CDR3. CDR1 and CDR2 from the germline V gene are SEHNR and FQNEAQ (reference sequence). Germline trimming cut 3 bases from V and 7 bases from J; bases unmatched to any gene: 2. The CDR3 nucleotides read TGTGCCAGCAGCTTGGGGACAGGGGTTGAAAAACTGTTTTTT. Translating gives CASSLGTGVEKLFF.

This sequence joins TRBV27 and TRBJ1-2, with D perhaps matching TRBD1 (5 bases). The CDR3 is 15 residues long. The germline V and J ends were trimmed by 6 bases and 1 base, with 15 bases remaining between them. Germline V gives CDR1 MNHEY, CDR2 SMNVEV (reference sequence). The DNA of the CDR3 is TGTGCCAGCAGACTTGACAGTGCTTATAACTATGGCTACACCTTC. Protein sequence: CASRLDSAYNYGYTF.

This chain connects TRBV7-2 to TRBJ2-7; perhaps TRBD1 as D (6 bases). V lost 3 bases to trimming and J lost 0 bases, with 9 bases between them. The germline CDR1 and CDR2 sequences are SGHTA and FQGNSA. This CDR3 is built from 14 residues. The CDR3 is CASSFQGSSYEQYF. DNA for the CDR3: TGTGCCAGCAGCTTTCAGGGGAGCTCCTACGAGCAGTACTTC. The full variable domain, its missing parts supplied by reference TRBV7-2 and TRBJ2-7, is GAGVSQSPSNKVTEKGKDVELRCDPISGHTALYWYRQSLGQGLEFLIYFQGNSAPDKSGLPSDRFSAERTGGSVSTLTIQRTQQEDSAVYLCASSFQGSSYEQYFGPGTRLTVT.

The CDR3 DNA reads as TGTGCCAGCAGTCCTGACAGGGTGAGGTCACCCCTCCACTTT. Translated, it gives CASSPDRVRSPLHF. This chain uses TRBV28 with TRBJ1-6; 7 nucleotides match TRBD1. CDR3 length: 14 residues. V trimming: 5 bases; J trimming: 10 bases; junction bases outside the gene matches: 8. From germline, CDR1 is MDHEN and CDR2 SYDVKM.

The chain employs TRBV5-1 and TRBJ2-5; D possibly corresponds to TRBD1 (6 bases). The CDR3 sequence is 17 residues long. Trimming stripped 0 bases from V and 5 bases from J, with 20 bases between. Germline CDR1 and CDR2: SGHRS and YFSETQ. The CDR3 loop reads CASSLGYTGLSGETQYF. The CDR3 DNA reads as TGCGCCAGCAGCTTGGGCTATACAGGGTTGTCGGGGGAGACCCAGTACTTC. The full variable domain, completed using reference TRBV5-1 and TRBJ2-5, is KAGVTQTPRYLIKTRGQQVTLSCSPISGHRSVSWYQQTPGQGLQFLFEYFSETQRNKGNFPGRFSGRQFSNSRSEMNVSTLELGDSALYLCASSLGYTGLSGETQYFGPGTRLLVL.

The chain carries TRBV7-6 and TRBJ1-5, with 8 bases identical to TRBD1. This CDR3 has 14 amino acids. The germline V gene encodes CDR1 SGHVS and CDR2 FNYEAQ. With V trimmed by 1 base and J by 4 bases, 0 bases remained unmatched. The CDR3 loop is CASSLGTGNQPQHF. CDR3 nucleotides: TGTGCCAGCAGCTTAGGGACAGGGAATCAGCCCCAGCATTTT.

This clone was recorded once. In DNA form, the CDR3 reads TGTGCCAGCAGTTTTCCGGGATCCACCCTCCACTTT. It encodes CASSFPGSTLHF. The chain couples TRBV28 to TRBJ1-6; unclear D gene. The CDR3 is made up of 12 amino acids. Trimming left V 3 bases short and J 14 bases short, with 11 bases between. Germline CDR1 reads MDHEN; CDR2 reads SYDVKM.